This T cell receptor beta chain was captured by sequencing in a study of cytomegalovirus exposure and HLA in healthy donors (dated by TCRdb to about 2017). Regarding the complete study: In an earlier analysis of 450 to 750 of the donors, 276 Gb of sequence data and approximately 120 million unique TCR beta sequences from about 190 million T cells were reported. An early release that covered fewer than 800 HLA-typed donors contained approximately 300 gigabases of sequencing data and about 93 million unique TCR sequences. Among the approximately 400 genotyped donors, about 83% belonged to the genetic ancestry cluster associated with self-reported Caucasian donors. The aim of the study was to test whether cataloging public T cell receptors could identify signatures of past pathogen exposure. The study used immunosequencing to profile the T cell repertoires of 666 subjects and linked those repertoires to cytomegalovirus serostatus. Besides the first cohort of roughly 660 subjects, a separate validation cohort made up of some 110 different subjects was used. The study combined high-throughput TCR immunosequencing, statistical association of individual TCRs with disease status, and machine learning to predict cytomegalovirus infection status. A later analysis re-analyzed previously published TCR beta repertoires from approximately 670 donors and added high-resolution HLA genotyping to study TCR occurrence patterns. Rather than using new phenotypic data, the later analysis identified candidate immune exposures from TCR beta sequences and from how often those sequences occurred across donors. In an earlier analysis of around 540 of the donors, high-throughput TCR beta sequencing was used to judge whether each TCR beta V gene segment behaved as functional or pseudogenic. Donor age, sex, ethnicity and CMV serostatus were compiled alongside the repertoire data. A later genetic analysis used genome-wide SNP genotypes for about 55% of the 666 donors, treating that subset as a discovery cohort. All discovery cohort repertoires had been generated on a single sequencing platform. HLA typing covered class I and class II loci at four-digit resolution. The number of donors typed differed by locus, with about 629-640 for A, B, C, DRB1 and DQB1, over 500 for DQA1, 600 to 610 for DPA1, and over 400 for DPB1. A handful of DR-DQ haplotypes were handled as single units for association and clustering because linkage in the cohort was strong. Among about 400 genotyped donors of the cohort, an average of around 220,000 unique TCR beta nucleotide sequences was sequenced per donor, of which roughly 17% were non-productive.

General findings and caveats noted by the study authors: Presence/absence analyses assumed roughly uniform sequencing depth across donors, an assumption that may not hold. An association between a missense DCLRE1C variant and V-gene and J-gene trimming of TCR beta chains was found in a later genetic analysis and replicated in an independent cohort. A few of the identified cytomegalovirus-associated TCR beta chains were confirmed in vitro to be specific for cytomegalovirus antigens. A group of highly shared sequence variants was considered likely to be a technical artifact of the sequencing pipeline. The classifier was reported to diagnose cytomegalovirus status with high specificity and sensitivity in both the original and validation cohorts. It was suggested by the authors that the approach could potentially be generalized to other disease states and immunological phenotypes. In a later analysis, the rate of TCR association differed among HLA loci, with DRB1 alleles having the most associated TCRs and HLA-C alleles having the fewest. At a false discovery rate of 0.05, a later analysis linked about 17,000 TCR beta sequences to specific HLA alleles. When HLA alleles, especially DR and DQ, strongly co-occurred, TCR associations were difficult to assign to individual alleles. Correlated functional status among segregating V segments might be attributable to linkage disequilibrium, but an unknown experimental factor could not be ruled out. Most TCR sequences were observed very rarely across donors, whereas some public TCRs were present in many individuals. According to a later analysis, most CMV-associated TCR beta chains appeared to be HLA-restricted, and the HLA associations seemed to be driven largely by CMV exposure. Only TCR beta chains were sequenced in this cohort, and the absence of alpha or paired-chain data limited detectable features. Some IMGT-functional V segments, including TRBV6-2 and TRBV6-3, could not be told apart with the 87-base-pair reads, so those segments were excluded. A later analysis found that HLA-associated TCR beta chains were more clonally expanded and had lower generation probabilities than equally common non-associated chains. A total of about 150 TCR beta chains were listed by the study as associated with cytomegalovirus. In an earlier analysis of fewer than 750 of the donors, most TCR beta V segments were observed in productive rearrangements about 90% or about 30% of the time, broadly matching IMGT annotations. A further reported finding was that TCR beta sequences accurately predicted the HLA-A and HLA-B alleles for most subjects in the first cohort. A later genetic analysis reported fewer N-insertions in productive TCRs among donors in an Asian-associated ancestry cluster than the roughly 720-donor mean. Because some donors lacked HLA typing at each locus, the association tests relied only on the typed subset. The earlier analysis of nearly 600 of the donors excluded over 15 rarely observed V segments, including chromosome 9 orphons, because counts were too low. According to a later analysis, parvovirus B19, influenza, CMV and Epstein-Barr virus appeared linked to several top co-occurrence clusters. The only immune exposure information available for the cohort was CMV serostatus.

As concerns this clone: Its antigen is unknown. No base quality information exists; no much larger clone differs at one position.

The cohort comprised approximately 700 healthy bone marrow donors. At the time of sampling, all cohort members were nominally healthy, though unrecorded immune exposures were likely present. The donor tested CMV seropositive and was one of the 289 seropositive cohort members. Every donor gave a peripheral blood sample, and the peripheral blood mononuclear cells from that sample were used for TCR beta sequencing. The Qiagen DNeasy Blood Extraction Kit was used to extract genomic DNA from the blood cell samples. Preparation of the library involved the immunoSEQ multiplex PCR assay. For the multiplex PCR, a mixture combining 60 forward primers for TCR Vbeta segments and 13 reverse primers for TCR Jbeta segments was used. A multiplex PCR assay on genomic DNA amplified the CDR3 region of rearranged TCR beta genes. Amplified TCR beta libraries were sequenced as 87-base-pair reads on the Illumina HiSeq System. As for how the authors treated the data: In a later analysis, some 80 million unique TCR beta chains were counted across the roughly 700 repertoires, and roughly 10 million of these chains were shared by at least two donors. A nearest-neighbor algorithm error-corrected the raw reads and collapsed the reads into unique sequences, merging closely related sequences to remove PCR and sequencing errors. V, D and J gene segments were assigned by aligning CDR3 sequences to IMGT reference sequences. For a sequence to be retained, a match of at least six nucleotides was required to both a V gene segment and a J gene segment. Rearrangements were classified as productive when the CDR3 lacked stop codons and remained in frame with V and J, and all other rearrangements were classified as non-productive. Following IMGT convention, CDR3 was defined as the stretch from the second conserved V-encoded cysteine to the conserved J-encoded phenylalanine. In an earlier analysis of just under 600 of the donors, sequences lacking an unambiguous match to a single V gene segment were excluded. In an earlier analysis of approximately 550 of the donors, V segments were called functional above 56.7% productive rearrangements and were called segregating when the between-donor standard deviation exceeded 5%. A statistical classification framework was developed to diagnose cytomegalovirus status using the catalog of TCR beta chain sequences. In a later analysis, TCR nucleotide sequences were compared against IMGT/GENE-DB human TR gene sequences so that V and J genes could be assigned. In a later analysis, CDR3 sequences and most-parsimonious VDJ recombination scenarios were assigned using the TCRdist pipeline. A later analysis defined each TCR beta chain by its CDR3 amino acid sequence plus V-gene family, and excluded reads lacking a unique V-gene family. To address suspected cross-contamination and a sequencing artifact, a later analysis removed around 600 highly shared, low-generation-probability nucleotide sequences. In a later analysis, a clonal expansion index was calculated for each public chain from normalized within-repertoire ranks of inferred template counts. In a later analysis, generation probabilities were computed with a VDJ recombination model fitted to out-of-frame rearrangements, and the resulting probabilities were checked against IGoR. In a later analysis, hypergeometric tests were used to score TCR-TCR, TCR-HLA and TCR-CMV co-occurrence, with a repertoire-size bias correction applied to TCR pairs. To estimate false discovery rates, a later analysis permuted the HLA or CMV assignments 20 times. In a later analysis, co-occurring TCRs were grouped with DBSCAN, and TCRdist sequence similarity was added when clustering was performed within HLA-allele-positive subsets. Repertoires with fewer than 30,000 or more than 120,000 public chains were left out of co-occurrence clustering, as were roughly five repertoires with anomalous nucleotide sharing. TCRdb limited this immuneACCESS table to in-frame rearrangements with V and J called. A share of clones is missing; checked studies link under half to unresolved V genes, and the rest is unexplained. For V, J and clone size, that table is used; D and trimming come from the DNA. The sample data list 150,000 to 200,000 clones, and about 82% of these were observed just once. 1% of the sample is in the top ten clones.

The germline V gene specifies SGHTA as CDR1 and FQGNSA as CDR2. The CDR3 starts with the cysteine, ends with the phenylalanine, and has 15 residues. Only CDR3 DNA remains: 45 bases, in frame from the first base. V and J are trimmed by 8 bases and 4 bases, and the gene matches miss 14 bases of the junction. The source is a woman in her forties or fifties in good health and CMV-seropositive. The receptor chain draws on TRBV7-2 and TRBJ2-7; 7 central bases correspond to TRBD2. The sample taken for sequencing was PBMCs. Read as DNA, the sequence is TGTGCCAGCTCCCGGGGGAGGGATAGAAGGTACGAGCAGTACTTC. This yields the protein CASSRGRDRRYEQYF.